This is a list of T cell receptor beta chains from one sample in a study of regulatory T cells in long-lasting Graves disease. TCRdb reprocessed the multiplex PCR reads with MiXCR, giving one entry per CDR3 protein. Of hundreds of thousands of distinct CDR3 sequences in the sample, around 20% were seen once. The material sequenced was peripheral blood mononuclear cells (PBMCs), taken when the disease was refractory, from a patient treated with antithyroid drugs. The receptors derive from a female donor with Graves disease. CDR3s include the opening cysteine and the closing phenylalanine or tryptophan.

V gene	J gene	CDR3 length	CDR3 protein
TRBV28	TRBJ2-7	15	CASSFGGLAGVEQYF
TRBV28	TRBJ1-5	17	CASSSPLGTFSNQPQHF
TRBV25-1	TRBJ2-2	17	CASSEYRGVKGTGELFF
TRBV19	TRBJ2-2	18	CASSMSPLAGGAPGELFF
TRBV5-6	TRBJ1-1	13	CASSLMQNTEAFF
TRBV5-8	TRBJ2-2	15	CASSLGQGLTGELFF
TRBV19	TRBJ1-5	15	CASSIDRVGNQPQHF
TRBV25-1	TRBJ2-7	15	CASSPQEGPIYEQYF
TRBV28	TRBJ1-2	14	CASSLREVNYGYTF
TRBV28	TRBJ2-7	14	CASSFQVGGYEQYF
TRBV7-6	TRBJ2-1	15	CASSLAGITYNEQFF
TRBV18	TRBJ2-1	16	CASSPLRDRVVHEQFF
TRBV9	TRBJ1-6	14	CASSVRGHDSPLHF
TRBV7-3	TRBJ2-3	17	CASSLMGLAGGGDTQYF
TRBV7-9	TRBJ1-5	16	CASSWGRVISNQPQHF
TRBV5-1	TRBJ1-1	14	CASSFRGGNTEAFF
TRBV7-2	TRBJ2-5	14	CASSFRRGTETQYF
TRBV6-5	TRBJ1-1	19	CASSYSAVFGQGADTEAFF
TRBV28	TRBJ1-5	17	CATYSGVGGRGNQPQHF
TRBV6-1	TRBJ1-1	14	CASRPPGIHTEAFF
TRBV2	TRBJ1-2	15	CASTEQGQSVLGYTF
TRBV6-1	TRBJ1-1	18	CASSERFRFSAPNTEAFF
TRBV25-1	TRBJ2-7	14	CASSEYDRALEQYF
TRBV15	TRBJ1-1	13	CATSIDTNTEAFF
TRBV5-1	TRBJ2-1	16	CASSRTSGRSENEQFF
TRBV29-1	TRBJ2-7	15	CSVEDPRTGSYEQYF
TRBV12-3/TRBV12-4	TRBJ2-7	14	CASSHSGQRYEQYF
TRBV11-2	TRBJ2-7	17	CASSTWPAGGPTYEQYF
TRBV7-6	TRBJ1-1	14	CASSPTRQGRDAFF
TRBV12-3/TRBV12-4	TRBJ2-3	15	CASRKQGFGTDTQYF
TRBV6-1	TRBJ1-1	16	CASRDRGRLLNTEAFF